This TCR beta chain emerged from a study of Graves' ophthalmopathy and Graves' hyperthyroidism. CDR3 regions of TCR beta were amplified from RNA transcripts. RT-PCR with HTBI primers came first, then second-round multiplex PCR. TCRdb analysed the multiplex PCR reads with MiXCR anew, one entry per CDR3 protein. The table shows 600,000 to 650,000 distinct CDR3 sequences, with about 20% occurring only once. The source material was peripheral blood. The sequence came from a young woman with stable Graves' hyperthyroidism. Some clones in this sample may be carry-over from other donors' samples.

DNA of the CDR3: TGCGCCAGCAGCCAAGGGGGGACGATAGGCGCTTTCTTT. Translated: CASSQGGTIGAFF. The chain uses TRBV4-1 and TRBJ1-1; tentatively, D is TRBD1 (5 bases). Germline CDR1 and CDR2: MGHRA and YSYEKL. Trimming stripped 1 base from V and 11 bases from J, with 14 bases between. The length of the CDR3 is 13 residues.